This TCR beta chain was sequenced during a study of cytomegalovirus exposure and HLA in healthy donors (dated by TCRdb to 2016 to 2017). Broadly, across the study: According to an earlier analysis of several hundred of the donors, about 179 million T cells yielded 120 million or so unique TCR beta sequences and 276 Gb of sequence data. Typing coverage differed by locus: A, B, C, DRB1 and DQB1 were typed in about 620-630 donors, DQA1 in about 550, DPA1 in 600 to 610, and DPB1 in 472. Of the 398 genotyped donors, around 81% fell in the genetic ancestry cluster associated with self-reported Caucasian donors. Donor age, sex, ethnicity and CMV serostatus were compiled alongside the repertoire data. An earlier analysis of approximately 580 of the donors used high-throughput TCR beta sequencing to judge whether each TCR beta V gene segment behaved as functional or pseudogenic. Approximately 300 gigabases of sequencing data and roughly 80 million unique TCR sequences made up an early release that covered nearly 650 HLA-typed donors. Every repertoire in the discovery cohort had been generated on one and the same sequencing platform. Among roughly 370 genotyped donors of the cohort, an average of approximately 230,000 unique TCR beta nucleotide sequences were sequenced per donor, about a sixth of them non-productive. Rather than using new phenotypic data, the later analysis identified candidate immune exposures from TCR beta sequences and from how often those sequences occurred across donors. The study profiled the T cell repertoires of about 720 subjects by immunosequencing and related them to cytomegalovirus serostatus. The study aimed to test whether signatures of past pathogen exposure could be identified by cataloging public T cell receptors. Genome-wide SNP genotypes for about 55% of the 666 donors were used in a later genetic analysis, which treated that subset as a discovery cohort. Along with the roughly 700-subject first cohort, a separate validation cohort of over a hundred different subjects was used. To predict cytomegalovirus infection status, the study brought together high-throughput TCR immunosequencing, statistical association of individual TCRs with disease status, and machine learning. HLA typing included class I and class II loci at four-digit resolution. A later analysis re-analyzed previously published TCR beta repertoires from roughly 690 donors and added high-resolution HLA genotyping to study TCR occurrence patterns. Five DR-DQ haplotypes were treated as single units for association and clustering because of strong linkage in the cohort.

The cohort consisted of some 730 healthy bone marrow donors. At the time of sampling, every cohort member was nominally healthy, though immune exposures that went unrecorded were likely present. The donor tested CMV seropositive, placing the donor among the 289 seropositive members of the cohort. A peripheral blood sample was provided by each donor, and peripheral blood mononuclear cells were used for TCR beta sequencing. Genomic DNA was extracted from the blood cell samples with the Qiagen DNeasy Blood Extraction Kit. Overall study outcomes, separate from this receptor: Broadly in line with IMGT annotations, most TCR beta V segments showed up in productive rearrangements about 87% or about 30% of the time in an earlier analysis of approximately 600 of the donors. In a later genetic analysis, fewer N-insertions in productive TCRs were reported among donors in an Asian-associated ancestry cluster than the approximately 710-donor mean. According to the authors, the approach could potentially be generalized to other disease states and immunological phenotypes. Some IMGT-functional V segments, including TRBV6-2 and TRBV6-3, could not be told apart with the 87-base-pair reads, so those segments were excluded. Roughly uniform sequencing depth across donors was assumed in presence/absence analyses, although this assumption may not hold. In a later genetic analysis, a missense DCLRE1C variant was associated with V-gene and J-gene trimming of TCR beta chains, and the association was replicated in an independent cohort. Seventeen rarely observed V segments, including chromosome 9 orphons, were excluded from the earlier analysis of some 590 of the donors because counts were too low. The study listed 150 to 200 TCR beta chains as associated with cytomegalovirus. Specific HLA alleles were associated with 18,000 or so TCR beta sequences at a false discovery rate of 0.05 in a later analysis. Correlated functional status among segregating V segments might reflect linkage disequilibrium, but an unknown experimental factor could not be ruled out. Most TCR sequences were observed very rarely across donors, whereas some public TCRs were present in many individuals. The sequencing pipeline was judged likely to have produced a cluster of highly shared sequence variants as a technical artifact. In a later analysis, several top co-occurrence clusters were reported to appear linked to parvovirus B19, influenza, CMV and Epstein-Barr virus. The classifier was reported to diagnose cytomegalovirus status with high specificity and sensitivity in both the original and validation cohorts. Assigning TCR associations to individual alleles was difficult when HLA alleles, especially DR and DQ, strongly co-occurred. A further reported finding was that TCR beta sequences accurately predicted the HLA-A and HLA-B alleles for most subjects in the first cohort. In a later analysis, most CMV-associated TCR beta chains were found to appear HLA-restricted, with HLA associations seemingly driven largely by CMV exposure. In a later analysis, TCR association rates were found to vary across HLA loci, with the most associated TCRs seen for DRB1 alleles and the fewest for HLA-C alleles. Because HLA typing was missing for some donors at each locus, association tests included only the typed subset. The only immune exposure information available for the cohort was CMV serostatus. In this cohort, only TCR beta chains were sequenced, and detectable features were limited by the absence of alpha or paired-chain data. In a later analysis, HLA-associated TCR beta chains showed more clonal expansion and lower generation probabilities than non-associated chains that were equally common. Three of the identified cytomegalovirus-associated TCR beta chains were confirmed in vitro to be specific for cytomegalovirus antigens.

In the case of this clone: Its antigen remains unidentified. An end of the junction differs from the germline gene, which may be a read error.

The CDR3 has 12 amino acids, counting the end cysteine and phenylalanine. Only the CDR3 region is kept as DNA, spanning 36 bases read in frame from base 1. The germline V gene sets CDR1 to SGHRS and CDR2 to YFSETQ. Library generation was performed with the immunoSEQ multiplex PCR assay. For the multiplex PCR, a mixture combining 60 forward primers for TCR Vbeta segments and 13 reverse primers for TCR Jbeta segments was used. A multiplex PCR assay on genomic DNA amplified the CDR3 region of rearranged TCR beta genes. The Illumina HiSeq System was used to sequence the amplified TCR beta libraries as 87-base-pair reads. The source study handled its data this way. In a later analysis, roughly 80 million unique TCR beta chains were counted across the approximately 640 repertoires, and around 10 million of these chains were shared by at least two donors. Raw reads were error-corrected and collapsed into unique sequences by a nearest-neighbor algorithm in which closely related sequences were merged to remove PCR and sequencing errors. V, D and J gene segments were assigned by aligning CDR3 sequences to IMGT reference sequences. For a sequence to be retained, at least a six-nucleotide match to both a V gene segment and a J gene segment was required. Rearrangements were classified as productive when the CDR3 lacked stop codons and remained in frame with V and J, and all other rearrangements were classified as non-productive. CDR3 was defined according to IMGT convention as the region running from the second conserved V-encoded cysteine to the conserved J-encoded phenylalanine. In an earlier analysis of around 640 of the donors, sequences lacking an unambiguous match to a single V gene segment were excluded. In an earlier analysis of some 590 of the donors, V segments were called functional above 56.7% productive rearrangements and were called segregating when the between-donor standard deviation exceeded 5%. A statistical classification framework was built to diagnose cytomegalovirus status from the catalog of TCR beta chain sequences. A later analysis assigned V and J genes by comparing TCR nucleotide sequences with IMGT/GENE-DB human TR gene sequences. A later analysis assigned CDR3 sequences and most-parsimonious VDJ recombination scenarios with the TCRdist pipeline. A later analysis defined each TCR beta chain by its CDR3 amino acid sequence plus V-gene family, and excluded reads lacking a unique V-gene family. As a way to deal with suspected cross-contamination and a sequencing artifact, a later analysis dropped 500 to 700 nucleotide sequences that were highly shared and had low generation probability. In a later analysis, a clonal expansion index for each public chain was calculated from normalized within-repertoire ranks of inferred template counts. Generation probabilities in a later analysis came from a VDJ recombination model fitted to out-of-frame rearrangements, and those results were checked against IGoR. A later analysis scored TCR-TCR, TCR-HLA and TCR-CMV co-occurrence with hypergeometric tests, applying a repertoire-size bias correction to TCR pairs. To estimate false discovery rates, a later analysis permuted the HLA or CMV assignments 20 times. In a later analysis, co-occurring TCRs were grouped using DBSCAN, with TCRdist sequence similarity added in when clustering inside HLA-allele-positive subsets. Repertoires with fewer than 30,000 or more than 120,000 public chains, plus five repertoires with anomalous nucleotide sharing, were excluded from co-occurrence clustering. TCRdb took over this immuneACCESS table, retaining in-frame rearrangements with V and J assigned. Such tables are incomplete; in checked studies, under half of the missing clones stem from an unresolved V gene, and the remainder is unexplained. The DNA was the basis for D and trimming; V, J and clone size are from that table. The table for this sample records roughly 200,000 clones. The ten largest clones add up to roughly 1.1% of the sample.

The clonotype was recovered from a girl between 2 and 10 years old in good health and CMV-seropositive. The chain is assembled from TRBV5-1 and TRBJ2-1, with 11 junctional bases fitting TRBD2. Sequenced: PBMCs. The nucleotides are TGCGCCAGCAGCTTTAGCGGGAGGGAATGGATCTTC. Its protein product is CASSFSGREWIF.